The T cell receptor beta chain under discussion was sequenced for a study of a mutant IDH1 vaccine in newly diagnosed glioma. Background on the study: Vaccines were first given 4-6 weeks after radiotherapy alone, or with temozolomide cycles. Those enrolled had earlier been treated with radiotherapy, temozolomide, or both, mostly both. In the visit schedule, V12 fell in week 35, while V13 fell in week 47.

The time point was: week 47, end of study. Vaccination comprised doses that each held 300 ug of mutant IDH1 20-mer peptide, plus topical imiquimod. Eight vaccinations reached patients in weeks 1, 3, 5, 7, 11, 15, 19 and 23. The germline CDR1 and CDR2 sequences are MNHEY and SMNVEV (reference sequence). Trimming pared 2 bases from V and 0 bases from J, leaving 2 bases between. This CDR3 has 13 amino acids. The data were produced by immunoSEQ multiplex PCR, yet TCRdb's version contains in-frame clones alone and is incomplete. This table has under 40,000 clones, around 90% appearing once. Concerning this clone itself: Antigen unknown.

The chain has TRBV27 and TRBJ1-5; D is ambiguous. This receptor was obtained from a man aged 40-50 years with glioma. This specimen consisted of PBMCs, obtained from a glioma patient whose treatment included an IDH1 peptide vaccine. As DNA, the CDR3 is TGTGCCAGCAGTTTAACTAGCAATCAGCCCCAGCATTTT. Encoded protein: CASSLTSNQPQHF.